This T cell receptor beta chain was recorded in a study of T-cell reconstitution after alpha-beta-depleted transplantation in children. This sample's TCRbeta library carried unique molecular identifier barcodes. TCRdb reanalysed the PCR reads using MiXCR and keeps one entry per CDR3 protein. The repertoire has hundreds of thousands of distinct CDR3 sequences, roughly 17% of them found once; the top ten carry around 0.96%. The CDR3 length is 15 residues. The germline CDR1 and CDR2 sequences are MGHRA and YSYEKL. The V gene lost 0 bases and the J gene lost 0 bases, with 8 bases spanning the gap. The starting material was PBMCs from the stem cell graft donor, obtained from the stem cell graft. This receptor was obtained from a human donor who donated a stem cell graft to a child with acute myeloid leukemia. This chain connects TRBV4-1 to TRBJ2-5; the D gene is possibly TRBD2 (5 bases). CDR3 DNA: TGCGCCAGCAGCCAAGATACTAGTGACCAAGAGACCCAGTACTTC. Protein product: CASSQDTSDQETQYF.